Sequencing of this TCR beta chain was carried out in a study of blood T cell repertoires in COVID-19. Study at large: The origin of the acute and convalescent COVID-19 samples was the United States, Italy and Spain. From T cells, B-cell-depleted T cells, or PBMCs came the material, which was cDNA or gDNA.

CDR1 LNHDA and CDR2 SQIVND come from the germline V gene (reference sequence). The length of the CDR3 is 15 residues. V shed 9 bases and J shed 11 bases, with 23 bases lying between them. This clone showed up just once. In the study's own analysis: From reference gene primer amplification, estimates of nucleated cell counts were derived. The data were produced by immunoSEQ multiplex PCR, yet TCRdb's version contains in-frame clones alone and is incomplete. V, J and clone size derive from that table, while D and trimming were established from the DNA sequence. This sample has 150,000 to 200,000 clones; more than 65% occur once, and the top ten carry less than 3%.

The source is a human donor with acute or convalescent COVID-19. The donor label of this sample is uncertain. The J gene is TRBJ1-6, the V gene TRBV19; maybe TRBD1 (5 bases). The material sequenced was peripheral blood. The CDR3 sequence is CASKVRETRGTPLHF. CDR3 sequence (DNA): TGTGCCAGCAAAGTCCGGGAGACCCGGGGGACACCCCTCCACTTT.